These 17 T cell receptor beta chains share one sample of origin, sequenced in a study of memory CD4+ T cells and cytomegalovirus serostatus. The sort gate was single viable CD3+CD4+CD8-CD45RO+ cells for memory CD4+ T cells. Generated by immunoSEQ multiplex PCR, the TCRdb table keeps only in-frame clones and is missing some. Counted here are 45,000 to 65,000 clones, 82% occurring once; the ten biggest clones make up roughly 0.6%. The specimen sequenced was memory CD4+ T cells from blood. The receptors here all came from an adult in good health and CMV-seronegative.

V is TRBV5-6 and J is TRBJ2-6; D remains unclear. Looked up from germline, CDR1 is SGHDT and CDR2 is YYEEEE. Trimming stripped 1 base from V and 0 bases from J, with 5 bases between. The CDR3 totals 15 residues. The DNA of the CDR3 is TGTGCCAGCAGCTTGCCTATCTCTGGGGCCAACGTCCTGACTTTC. Translated: CASSLPISGANVLTF. The complete variable domain, with remaining parts taken from reference TRBV5-6 and TRBJ2-6, reads DAGVTQSPTHLIKTRGQQVTLRCSPKSGHDTVSWYQQALGQGPQFIFQYYEEEERQRGNFPDRFSGHQFPNYSSELNVNALLLGDSALYLCASSLPISGANVLTFGAGSRLTVL.

The chain employs TRBV5-1 and TRBJ2-1, with D unresolved. This CDR3 comprises 15 residues. Trimming cost V 0 bases and J 0 bases, with 7 bases left between them. Per the germline V gene, CDR1 is SGHRS and CDR2 is YFSETQ. CDR3 amino acids: CASSLVRSSYNEQFF. The CDR3, as DNA: TGCGCCAGCAGCTTGGTTAGGAGCTCCTACAATGAGCAGTTCTTC.

This sequence joins TRBV19 and TRBJ1-1; 9 nucleotides agree with TRBD1. The CDR3 is made up of 13 amino acids. From germline, CDR1 is LNHDA and CDR2 SQIVND (reference sequence). Trimming cost V 5 bases and J 10 bases; bases outside gene matches: 8. The CDR3 DNA is TGTGCCAGTAGTTTGACCGACAGGGGGAGAGCTTTCTTT. It specifies CASSLTDRGRAFF. Based on the CDR3 plus reference TRBV19 and TRBJ1-1, the full variable domain is DGGITQSPKYLFRKEGQNVTLSCEQNLNHDAMYWYRQDPGQGLRLIYYSQIVNDFQKGDIAEGYSVSREKKESFPLTVTSAQKNPTAFYLCASSLTDRGRAFFGQGTRLTVV.

This chain connects TRBV9 to TRBJ2-5; 8 nucleotides agree with TRBD2. Germline loops: CDR1 SGDLS, CDR2 YYNGEE. The CDR3 runs to 15 residues. The junction had 8 bases not matched to a gene; V was cut back by 2 bases and J by 5 bases. The CDR3 sequence: CASSVIGGAFETQYF. For the CDR3, the DNA is TGTGCCAGCAGCGTGATCGGGGGGGCCTTTGAGACCCAGTACTTC.

The CDR3 is CASSPASGNTIYF. CDR3 nucleotide sequence: TGTGCCAGCTCACCGGCCTCTGGAAACACCATATATTTT. V and J are TRBV18 and TRBJ1-3; D remains unclear. Trimming cost V 3 bases and J 0 bases, with 3 bases left between them. The CDR3 sequence is 13 residues long. Germline values: CDR1 KGHSH, CDR2 LQKENI.

V gene TRBV7-6 combines with J gene TRBJ1-3, with 11 bases matching TRBD1. V lost 5 bases to trimming and J lost 4 bases; unmatched junction nucleotides: 7. This CDR3 comprises 16 residues. The V gene's germline CDR1 is SGHVS and CDR2 FNYEAQ. The CDR3 DNA reads TGTGCCAGCAGCCAAGGACAGGGGGCGTCGGGAAACACCATATATTTT. Translation: CASSQGQGASGNTIYF.

The chain carries TRBV7-8 and TRBJ2-3; 11 bases align to TRBD2. Losses at the gene ends were 1 base for V and 0 bases for J; bases not matched to a gene: 12. The germline V gene has CDR1 SGHVS and CDR2 FQNEAQ. This CDR3 comprises 20 residues. CDR3 amino acids: CASSLDSGLAVQASTDTQYF. The CDR3 region has the DNA TGTGCCAGCAGCTTAGACTCGGGACTAGCGGTACAGGCTAGCACAGATACGCAGTATTTT.

This clone is a singleton in its sample. The V and J genes are TRBV7-9 and TRBJ1-5; TRBD1 aligns across 7 bases. The germline CDR1 and CDR2 sequences are SEHNR and FQNEAQ (reference sequence). The V gene end was trimmed by 2 bases and the J gene end by 5 bases; junction bases not matched to a gene: 6. CDR3 length: 15 residues. Here the CDR3 reads CASSLRGTAHQPQHF. The CDR3 DNA is TGTGCCAGCAGCTTAAGGGGGACAGCTCATCAGCCCCAGCATTTT.

V is TRBV19 and J is TRBJ2-7, with 11 bases matching TRBD1. Germline trimming cut 4 bases from V and 2 bases from J; bases unmatched to any gene: 7. Germline-derived CDR1 and CDR2 are LNHDA and SQIVND (reference sequence). CDR3 length: 16 amino acids. The CDR3 DNA follows: TGTGCCAGTAGTAGGACAGGGGGCCAGGGGACCTACGAGCAGTACTTC. Its translation: CASSRTGGQGTYEQYF.

The chain is built from TRBV11-2 and TRBJ2-5, with 14 bases aligning to TRBD2. Looked up from germline, CDR1 is SGHAT and CDR2 is FQNNGV. The CDR3 runs to 16 residues. After removal of 5 bases from V and 4 bases from J, the junction contained 6 bases not matched to a gene. The CDR3 loop is CASSTGTSGGGETQYF. DNA of the CDR3: TGTGCCAGCAGCACCGGGACTAGCGGGGGAGGAGAGACCCAGTACTTC.

The J gene is TRBJ2-3, the V gene TRBV10-3; TRBD2 agrees at 9 bases. J was trimmed by 1 base and V by 3 bases; bases with no gene match: 5. Germline loops: CDR1 ENHRY, CDR2 SYGVKD. CDR3 length: 16 residues. CDR3 region: CAISDRAGGGTDTQYF. The CDR3 DNA is TGTGCCATCAGTGATAGAGCGGGGGGCGGCACAGATACGCAGTATTTT.

The chain joins TRBV6-1 to TRBJ2-2; 7 nucleotides align to TRBD2. Germline loops: CDR1 MNHNS, CDR2 SASEGT. The ends lost 4 bases at V and 4 bases at J; junction bases unmatched: 6. This CDR3 has 15 amino acids. The CDR3: CASSGAAGVTGELFF. CDR3 DNA: TGTGCCAGCAGTGGTGCGGCGGGGGTCACCGGGGAGCTGTTTTTT.

DNA of the CDR3: TGTGCCAGCAGCTTGGCCCTGGGGTACGATTCACCCCTCCACTTT. This sequence encodes CASSLALGYDSPLHF. This sequence joins TRBV5-4 and TRBJ1-6; no definite D call. V dropped 0 bases and J dropped 8 bases, with 12 bases sitting between them. Germline V gene lookup returns CDR1 SGHNT and CDR2 YYREEE (reference sequence). The CDR3 is 15 amino acids.

This chain connects TRBV30 to TRBJ2-7; the D gene could be TRBD1 or TRBD2 (6 bases each). The germline V gene encodes CDR1 GTSNPN and CDR2 SVGIG (reference sequence). The CDR3 runs 14 residues. V lost 4 bases to trimming and J lost 3 bases, with 16 bases between them. CDR3: CAWIRGDKDYEQYF. The DNA of the CDR3 is TGTGCCTGGATTCGCGGGGACAAGGACTACGAGCAGTACTTC. Looking up the rest from reference TRBV30 and TRBJ2-7 gives the full variable domain: SQTIHQWPATLVQPVGSPLSLECTVEGTSNPNLYWYRQAAGRGLQLLFYSVGIGQISSEVPQNLSASRPQDRQFILSSKKLLLSDSGFYLCAWIRGDKDYEQYFGPGTRLTVT.

This sequence joins TRBV5-1 and TRBJ1-1; 9 bases map to TRBD1. Germline V lookup: CDR1 SGHRS, CDR2 YFSETQ. The ends lost 5 bases at V and 5 bases at J; junction bases unmatched: 10. The CDR3 is 15 amino acids. The CDR3 DNA reads TGCGCCAGCAGTTTGAGCGGACAGGGGTGGACTGAAGCTTTCTTT. It specifies CASSLSGQGWTEAFF.

The chain uses TRBV5-1 and TRBJ1-1; D ambiguous. Trimming took off 0 bases at V and 5 bases at J, with 8 bases between the two ends. The CDR3 runs 13 residues. From germline, CDR1 is SGHRS and CDR2 YFSETQ. The CDR3 DNA reads as TGCGCCAGCAGCTTGGTAAAAGGGACTGAAGCTTTCTTT. Protein product: CASSLVKGTEAFF.

This sequence joins TRBV5-6 and TRBJ1-4, with D uncertain. Germline V gene sequence: CDR1 SGHDT, CDR2 YYEEEE. This CDR3 spans 16 amino acids. V was shortened by 4 bases and J by 0 bases, with 13 bases between the two germline ends. DNA for the CDR3: TGTGCCAGCAGCCGCTATACAGTAGCAACTAATGAAAAACTGTTTTTT. As protein: CASSRYTVATNEKLFF.